These 3 T cell receptor beta chains came from one sample sequenced in a study of T cells in Graves' hyperthyroidism and ophthalmopathy. Authors of the study amplified TCR beta CDR3 regions from RNA transcripts. An initial round of RT-PCR targeting the TCR CDR3 relied on the HTBI primer set. TCRdb used MiXCR to reprocess the multiplex PCR reads, holding one entry per CDR3 protein. The table records 300,000 to 400,000 distinct CDR3 sequences, about 18% of them present only once. Sequencing used blood. These receptors all come from a woman in her 50s with Graves' hyperthyroidism.

The rearrangement links TRBV5-6 to TRBJ2-5, with 7 bases lining up with TRBD2. J lost 1 base, V lost 4 bases, and 7 bases had no gene match. The CDR3 has 15 residues. CDR1 and CDR2 (germline): SGHDT, YYEEEE. CDR3 protein: CASSAQTSAQETQYF. DNA for the CDR3: TGTGCCAGCAGCGCCCAAACTAGCGCCCAAGAGACCCAGTACTTC.

The V gene is TRBV20-1, the J gene TRBJ1-2; D not certain. The CDR3 has 12 residues. CDR1 and CDR2 (germline): DFQATT, SNEGSKA (reference sequence). Trimming stripped 2 bases from V and 8 bases from J, with 12 bases between. The CDR3 spells CSARSPDAGYTF. DNA for the CDR3: TGCAGTGCTAGATCCCCGGACGCGGGCTACACCTTC.

This clonotype was counted ten times or more. The rearrangement uses TRBV7-2 and TRBJ2-5; D call uncertain. The CDR3 is made up of 13 amino acids. Per germline, CDR1 SGHTA and CDR2 FQGNSA. Trimming removed 1 base from V and 4 bases from J, with 7 bases in between. The DNA for the CDR3 is TGTGCCAGCAGCTTAGTCGGGTTAGAGACCCAGTACTTC. Translating it yields CASSLVGLETQYF.